This TCR beta chain emerged from a study of blood T cell repertoires in COVID-19. Turning to the study itself: Samples of COVID-19 (acute and convalescent) were obtained from the United States, Italy and Spain. PBMCs, B-cell-depleted T cells, or T cells provided the cDNA or gDNA that made up the material.

CDR1 SGHAT and CDR2 FQDESV come from the germline V gene (reference sequence). J lost 4 bases, V lost 3 bases, and 6 bases had no gene match. There are 14 residues in the CDR3. Authors' analysis steps: Estimation of nucleated cell counts relied on the amplification of reference gene primers. Sequencing used immunoSEQ multiplex PCR; TCRdb keeps in-frame clones, though not all of them. That table is the source of V, J and clone size, and D and trimming were worked out from the DNA. The repertoire holds about 150,000 clones, with 70% to 90% as singletons. The sample was peripheral blood. The chain joins TRBV11-1 to TRBJ2-7; 7 bases fit TRBD1. This sequence was found in a woman in her 70s with acute or convalescent COVID-19. The CDR3 nucleotides read TGTGCCAGCAGCTTCGACAGGGTCCCTTACGAGCAGTACTTC. Its translation: CASSFDRVPYEQYF.